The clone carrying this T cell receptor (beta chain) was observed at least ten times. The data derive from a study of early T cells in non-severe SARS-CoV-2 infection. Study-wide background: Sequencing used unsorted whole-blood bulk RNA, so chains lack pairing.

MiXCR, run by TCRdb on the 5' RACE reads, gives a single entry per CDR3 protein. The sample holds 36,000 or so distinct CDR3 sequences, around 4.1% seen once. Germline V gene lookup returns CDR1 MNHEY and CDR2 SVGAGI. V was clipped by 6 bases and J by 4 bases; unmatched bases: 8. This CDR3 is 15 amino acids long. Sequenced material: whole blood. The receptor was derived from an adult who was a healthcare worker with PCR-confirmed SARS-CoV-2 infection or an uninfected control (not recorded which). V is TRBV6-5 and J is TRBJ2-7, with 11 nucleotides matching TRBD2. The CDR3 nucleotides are TGTGCCAGCAGCCAAGGGGGACTAGCGGCATACGAGCAGTACTTC. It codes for CASSQGGLAAYEQYF.